Here is one T cell receptor (beta chain) with its context. Antigen unknown. The method was immunoSEQ multiplex PCR; TCRdb's version includes in-frame clones alone and lacks a portion of them. The table includes 40,000 to 55,000 clones, around nine tenths detected once. Samples were taken at baseline and on day 1 of cycles 4 and 7. This sample stems from a study of OX40 agonist ivuxolimab in advanced cancers. On the study more broadly: The group had a mean age of 60 years, ranged from 23 to 79, and was 80% to 85% male.

In germline, CDR1 is MNHNS, CDR2 SASEGT. V lost 3 bases and J 2 bases, leaving 16 bases between the germline ends. The CDR3 has 16 amino acids. Broader study findings: Among T cells, CD8+ cells averaged more expanded clones than CD4+ cells. Low levels of normalized T-cell clonal expansion also appeared in some nonresponders.

Source: CD4+ or CD8+ T cells sorted from blood, taken in a trial of the OX40 agonist ivuxolimab. This sequence originates from an adult with an advanced solid tumor such as melanoma, head and neck, liver or kidney cancer. This chain uses TRBV6-1 with TRBJ2-5; D perhaps matches TRBD2 (6 bases). CDR3: CASSDVGGPRQETQYF. CDR3 coding DNA: TGTGCCAGCAGTGATGTCGGGGGTCCGCGTCAAGAGACCCAGTACTTC.